This T cell receptor (beta chain) was observed in a study of blood T cells in healthy people across ages. General study results and limits: Naive T cell percentage strongly correlated with TCR beta diversity.

Germline loops: CDR1 KGHSY, CDR2 FQNENV. The CDR3 has 12 amino acids. V lost 0 bases, J lost 6 bases, and 6 bases lay in between. Note on this clonotype: The antigen is undetermined.

Donors each provided ten milliliters of peripheral blood. Extracted total RNA amounted to at least 5.5 micrograms for each sample. Primed by a sample-barcoded 5' primer and a J-beta primer mix, a second PCR proceeded for 7 to 11 cycles. A single record per CDR3 protein comes from TCRdb applying MiXCR to the 5' RACE reads. The data contain 800,000 to 950,000 distinct CDR3 sequences, about 27% of them singletons. These same records also appear under a second study, on T cells of mothers and their children. Per that study: The overlap seen between related mothers and children slightly exceeded that of unrelated pairs, though not significantly.

The sample was blood. The genes are TRBV16 and TRBJ2-7; D is ambiguous. This receptor was obtained from a woman aged 40 to 49 in good health. The CDR3 spells CASSQSAVEQYF. The CDR3 coding sequence is TGTGCCAGCAGCCAATCTGCAGTCGAGCAGTACTTC.